Presented here are 22 T cell receptor beta chains from one specimen sequenced in a study of T cell repertoires in cytomegalovirus infection. TCRdb processed the reads anew with MiXCR; each CDR3 protein has one entry. The sample records approximately 730,000 distinct CDR3 sequences, about 28% being singletons. Their cognate antigens are unknown. Sequencing used cultured CD8+ T cells from PBMCs, obtained from culture after CMV antigen stimulation. These receptors originate from a human donor in good health (CMV status not recorded). Some clones in this sample may be carry-over from other donors' samples.

Note on this clonotype: A much larger clone lies a single base off, so this may be a read error. The genes are TRBV11-1 and TRBJ2-1; D remains unclear. The CDR3 runs 17 residues. Looked up from germline, CDR1 is SGHAT and CDR2 is FQDESV (reference sequence). Trimming pared 2 bases from V and 3 bases from J, leaving 17 bases between. The CDR3, as DNA: TGTGCCAGCAGCTTAACCGGATCTGCACGTTTCTACAATGAGCAGTTCTTC. Translation gives CASSLTGSARFYNEQFF.

The gene calls are TRBV2 and TRBJ2-7; perhaps TRBD2 as D (5 bases). Per germline, CDR1 SNHLY and CDR2 FYNNEI. Trimming took 8 bases from V and 8 from J, leaving 13 bases between them. This CDR3 region has 11 residues. The CDR3 protein is CASLAESKQYF. The CDR3 region has the DNA TGTGCCAGCCTAGCTGAAAGTAAGCAGTACTTC.

The chain is built from TRBV7-6 and TRBJ1-3, with D perhaps TRBD1 (6 bases). CDR1 and CDR2 (germline): SGHVS, FNYEAQ. The CDR3 runs 12 residues. V was cut by 7 bases and J by 4 bases, with 8 bases left in between. For the CDR3, the DNA is TGTGCCAGCACCCAGGGGGGAAACACCATATATTTT. Translated: CASTQGGNTIYF.

The chain carries TRBV6-5 and TRBJ1-5, with D tentatively TRBD1 (6 bases). V lost 2 bases and J lost 0, with 11 bases in between. This CDR3 region has 16 residues. CDR1 is MNHEY and CDR2 is SVGAGI in the germline V gene. CDR3 sequence (DNA): TGTGCCAGCAGTTACAGATGGACAGATAGCAATCAGCCCCAGCATTTT. Its protein is CASSYRWTDSNQPQHF.

This clonotype was detected a few times. J is TRBJ1-1 and V is TRBV14; D is unresolved. Germline CDR1 and CDR2: SGHDN and FVKESK. The germline V and J ends were trimmed by 0 bases and 6 bases, with 17 bases remaining between them. The CDR3 sequence is 16 residues long. The CDR3 DNA reads TGTGCCAGCAGCCAAGAGTGGCCTATCCCAGAGGCTGAAGCTTTCTTT. This gives the protein CASSQEWPIPEAEAFF.

This clonotype appeared many times. The rearrangement uses TRBV7-2 and TRBJ1-5, with D maybe TRBD1 (5 bases). Germline CDR1 reads SGHTA; CDR2 reads FQGNSA. The CDR3 has 14 amino acids. V was pared by 5 bases and J by 5 bases, with 13 bases between. The CDR3 here is CASSLGGRHQPQHF. The CDR3 region has the DNA TGTGCCAGCAGCCTGGGGGGGAGGCATCAGCCCCAGCATTTT.

This chain connects TRBV27 to TRBJ2-1; 10 bases align to TRBD1. This CDR3 spans 15 amino acids. The junction had 8 bases not matched to a gene; V was cut back by 6 bases and J by 6 bases. Germline loops: CDR1 MNHEY, CDR2 SMNVEV (reference sequence). CDR3 loop: CASSYDRGPFNEQFF. In DNA, the CDR3 is TGTGCCAGCAGCTACGACAGGGGGCCCTTCAATGAGCAGTTCTTC.

The chain is built from TRBV7-9 and TRBJ1-1; unclear D gene. CDR1 and CDR2 (germline): SEHNR, FQNEAQ (reference sequence). Trimming pared 0 bases from V and 2 bases from J, leaving 7 bases between. The CDR3 runs 14 residues. CDR3 sequence reads: CASSLALSNTEAFF. The CDR3 DNA reads as TGTGCCAGCAGCTTAGCGCTTAGTAACACTGAAGCTTTCTTT. The variable domain in full, completed from reference TRBV7-9 and TRBJ1-1, reads DTGVSQNPRHKITKRGQNVTFRCDPISEHNRLYWYRQTLGQGPEFLTYFQNEAQLEKSRLLSDRFSAERPKGSFSTLEIQRTEQGDSAMYLCASSLALSNTEAFFGQGTRLTVV.

The chain has TRBV4-1 and TRBJ1-2; TRBD1 matches 7 bases. The CDR3 contains 13 residues. The trim removed 4 bases at V and 8 bases at J, leaving 7 bases unmatched. CDR1 MGHRA and CDR2 YSYEKL come from the germline V gene. This CDR3 reads CASSRPTGRGYTF. In nucleotides, the CDR3 is TGCGCCAGCAGCCGACCGACAGGGAGAGGCTACACCTTC.

This clonotype was recorded at least ten times. The J gene is TRBJ2-3, the V gene TRBV7-9; 7 bases map to TRBD1. The V gene end was trimmed by 4 bases and the J gene end by 1 base; junction bases not matched to a gene: 14. Per germline, CDR1 SEHNR and CDR2 FQNEAQ (reference sequence). This CDR3 contains 18 residues. As DNA, the CDR3 is TGTGCCAGCAGCTATCCCGCGTTGGCTGGGACAGGCACAGATACGCAGTATTTT. Protein product: CASSYPALAGTGTDTQYF.

The chain has TRBV11-1 and TRBJ1-6; TRBD1 matches at 7 bases. J gave up 9 bases and V 2 bases, and 4 bases lay outside the gene matches. The CDR3 runs 14 residues. Germline V lookup: CDR1 SGHAT, CDR2 FQDESV (reference sequence). Here the CDR3 reads CASSLKGGVSPLHF. The CDR3 nucleotides are TGTGCCAGCAGCTTAAAAGGGGGCGTTTCACCCCTCCACTTT.

This clonotype was counted only a few times. J is TRBJ1-1 and V is TRBV6-5; possible D gene TRBD1, 6 bases. V was shortened by 0 bases and J by 8 bases, with 10 bases between the two germline ends. The CDR3 contains 13 residues. Germline values: CDR1 MNHEY, CDR2 SVGAGI. The chain's CDR3 is CASSYSEQGEAFF. The CDR3 region has the DNA TGTGCCAGCAGTTACTCGGAACAGGGAGAAGCTTTCTTT.

The chain recombines TRBV27 with TRBJ2-2, with 7 positions matching TRBD1. This CDR3 region has 14 residues. V lost 9 bases, J lost 6 bases, and 10 bases stayed unmatched. Germline V gives CDR1 MNHEY, CDR2 SMNVEV (reference sequence). CDR3 sequence: CASRQGIGSGELFF. In DNA form, the CDR3 reads TGTGCCAGTAGACAGGGTATAGGATCCGGGGAGCTGTTTTTT.

V and J are TRBV10-3 and TRBJ1-1; D not resolved. Trimming left V 0 bases short and J 7 bases short, with 15 bases between. CDR1 is ENHRY, CDR2 SYGVKD, per germline. CDR3 length: 15 amino acids. The chain's CDR3 is CAISESEAVTREAFF. The CDR3 region has the DNA TGTGCCATCAGTGAGTCGGAGGCGGTTACCCGTGAAGCTTTCTTT.

This clonotype was counted many times. This sequence joins TRBV12-3 or TRBV12-4 and TRBJ2-5; maybe TRBD2 (6 bases). The CDR3 is 13 residues long. With 6 bases removed from V and 3 bases from J, the gap between germline ends came to 11 bases. The CDR3, as DNA: TGTGCCAGCAGCCTGTGGGGGGAAGAGACCCAGTACTTC. Encoded protein: CASSLWGEETQYF.

The chain recombines TRBV6-5 with TRBJ1-4; possible D gene TRBD1, 6 bases. This CDR3 has 12 amino acids. Trimming stripped 4 bases from V and 8 bases from J, with 8 bases between. Germline CDR1 is MNHEY and CDR2 is SVGAGI. The CDR3 DNA follows: TGTGCCAGCAGTTCTACAGGGGAAAAACTGTTTTTT. Translation: CASSSTGEKLFF.

The chain links TRBV12-3 or TRBV12-4 to TRBJ2-7, with TRBD1 matching over 9 bases. The CDR3 loop spans 15 amino acids. V gave up 4 bases and J gave up 2 bases; unmatched junction bases: 6. In DNA, the CDR3 is TGTGCCAGCAGTTCTTGGGACAGGGACCCCTACGAGCAGTACTTC. Amino acids: CASSSWDRDPYEQYF.

The chain uses TRBV7-9 and TRBJ2-3; D remains unclear. The CDR3 contains 13 residues. Germline values: CDR1 SEHNR, CDR2 FQNEAQ (reference sequence). Trimming removed 1 base from V and 4 bases from J, with 6 bases in between. DNA for the CDR3: TGTGCCAGCAGCTTAGTAAATCCAGATACGCAGTATTTT. The encoded protein is CASSLVNPDTQYF.

The CDR3 DNA follows: TGTGCCAGCAGCATCGCAGGGTCCTACGAGCAGTACGTC. Its protein is CASSIAGSYEQYV. This chain connects TRBV7-9 to TRBJ2-7; possibly TRBD1 for D (5 bases). Trimming removed 5 bases at V and 1 base at J, with 9 bases between. The length of the CDR3 is 13 residues. CDR1 is SEHNR and CDR2 is FQNEAQ in the germline V gene (reference sequence).

The rearrangement links TRBV5-6 to TRBJ2-7; 8 bases line up with TRBD1. The CDR3 spans 14 residues. CDR1 is SGHDT, CDR2 YYEEEE, per germline. J was trimmed by 3 bases and V by 2 bases; bases with no gene match: 4. The CDR3: CASSFRTGYYEQYV. CDR3 bases: TGTGCCAGCAGCTTTCGGACAGGGTACTACGAGCAGTACGTC.

In its sample, this clonotype was seen a few times. V gene TRBV6-5 combines with J gene TRBJ2-7; TRBD2 matches at 9 bases. CDR3 length: 13 amino acids. Trimming at V came to 8 bases and at J to 6 bases, leaving 8 bases not matched to a gene. In germline, CDR1 is MNHEY, CDR2 SVGAGI. CDR3 region: CASQAGGGTEQYF. The DNA of the CDR3 is TGTGCCAGCCAAGCGGGGGGCGGGACCGAGCAGTACTTC.

The chain links TRBV27 to TRBJ1-2; no reliable D call. CDR1 is MNHEY, CDR2 SMNVEV, per germline (reference sequence). V lost 2 bases and J 1 base, leaving 14 bases between the germline ends. The CDR3 is 16 amino acids. The CDR3 reads CASSLRPPPYNYGYTF. The CDR3 DNA sequence: TGTGCCAGCAGTTTAAGGCCCCCGCCCTATAACTATGGCTACACCTTC.